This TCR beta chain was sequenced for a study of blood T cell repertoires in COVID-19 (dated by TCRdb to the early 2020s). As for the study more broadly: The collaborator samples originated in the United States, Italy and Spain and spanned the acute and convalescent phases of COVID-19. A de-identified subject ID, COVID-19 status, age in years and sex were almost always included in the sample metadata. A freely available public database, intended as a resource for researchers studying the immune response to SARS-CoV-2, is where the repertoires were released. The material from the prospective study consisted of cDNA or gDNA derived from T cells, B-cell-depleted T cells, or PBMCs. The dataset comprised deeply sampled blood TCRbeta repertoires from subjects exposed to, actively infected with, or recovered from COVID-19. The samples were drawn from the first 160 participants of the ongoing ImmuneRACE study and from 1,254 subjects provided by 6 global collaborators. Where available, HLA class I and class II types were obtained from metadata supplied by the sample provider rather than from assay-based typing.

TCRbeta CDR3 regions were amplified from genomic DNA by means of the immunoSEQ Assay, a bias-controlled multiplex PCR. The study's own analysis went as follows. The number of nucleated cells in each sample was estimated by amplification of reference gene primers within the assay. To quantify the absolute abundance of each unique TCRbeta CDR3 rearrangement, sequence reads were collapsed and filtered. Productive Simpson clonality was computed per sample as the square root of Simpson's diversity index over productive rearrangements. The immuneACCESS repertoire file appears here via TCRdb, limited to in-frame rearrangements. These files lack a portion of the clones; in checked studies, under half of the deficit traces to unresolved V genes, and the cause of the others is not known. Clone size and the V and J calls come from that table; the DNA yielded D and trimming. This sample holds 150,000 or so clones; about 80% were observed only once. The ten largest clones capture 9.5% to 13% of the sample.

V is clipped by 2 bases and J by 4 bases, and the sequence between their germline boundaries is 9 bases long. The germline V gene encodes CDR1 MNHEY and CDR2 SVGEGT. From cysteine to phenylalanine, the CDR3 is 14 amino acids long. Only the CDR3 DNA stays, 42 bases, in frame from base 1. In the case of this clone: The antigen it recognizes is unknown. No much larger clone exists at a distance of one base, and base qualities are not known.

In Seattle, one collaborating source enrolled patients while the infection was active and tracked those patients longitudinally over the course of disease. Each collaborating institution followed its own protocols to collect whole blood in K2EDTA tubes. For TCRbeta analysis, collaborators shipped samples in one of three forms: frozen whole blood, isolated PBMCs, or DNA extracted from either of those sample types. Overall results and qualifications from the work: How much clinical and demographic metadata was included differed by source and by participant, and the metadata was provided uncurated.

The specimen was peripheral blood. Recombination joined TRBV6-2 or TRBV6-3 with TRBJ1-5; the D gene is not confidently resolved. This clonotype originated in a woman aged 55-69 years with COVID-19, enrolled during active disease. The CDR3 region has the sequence CASSYGHENQPQHF. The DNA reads TGTGCCAGCAGTTACGGGCACGAAAATCAGCCCCAGCATTTT.